This TCR beta chain was sequenced during a study of CD8 T cells in Susac syndrome. TCR beta was sequenced from blood CD8+ and CD4+ T cells. TEMRA cells underwent FACS enrichment and CD8+ and CD4+ T cells underwent negative isolation. Random hexamers were used to reverse transcribe the RNA input (about 0.45 to 1 ug). TCR beta CDR3 was amplified by immunoSEQ covering 54 Vbeta and 13 Jbeta. TCRdb used MiXCR to reprocess the immunoSEQ multiplex PCR reads, holding one entry per CDR3 protein. The sample lists some 150,000 distinct CDR3 sequences; roughly 95% were seen once. This CDR3 spans 15 amino acids. Germline CDR1 reads SGDLS; CDR2 reads YYNGEE. The V end was cut by 1 base, the J end by 1 base, with 11 bases between.

The sequencing input was CD8+ T cells from PBMCs. This sequence originates from a human donor with multiple sclerosis. J is TRBJ1-1 and V is TRBV9, with D hard to call. CDR3 DNA sequence: TGTGCCAGCAGCGTAAGTGGCGCAGGGAACACTGAAGCTTTCTTT. Its protein is CASSVSGAGNTEAFF.